A single sample is the source of the 27 T cell receptor beta chains below, sequenced in a study of T cell responses to AZD1222 COVID-19 vaccine. Data came from immunoSEQ multiplex PCR; TCRdb stores just in-frame clones and leaves some out. The data contain some 69,000 clones, approximately 80% of them singletons. This specimen consisted of peripheral blood, obtained 28 days after the second AZD1222 dose. Receptors originate from an adult who received the AZD1222 COVID-19 vaccine.

The CDR3 spells CASSQLAGAYTGELFF. The CDR3 DNA sequence: TGTGCCAGCAGCCAACTAGCGGGGGCCTACACCGGGGAGCTGTTTTTT. The J gene is TRBJ2-2, the V gene TRBV3-1 (or the pseudogene TRBV3-2); TRBD2 matches at 10 bases. CDR1 LGHDT and CDR2 YNNKEL come from the germline V gene (reference sequence). The CDR3 is made up of 16 amino acids. V was clipped by 2 bases and J by 3 bases; unmatched bases: 3.

This clone was counted once. This sequence joins TRBV28 and TRBJ1-1, with D maybe TRBD1 (6 bases). Trimming stripped 2 bases from V and 5 bases from J, with 6 bases between. This CDR3 spans 12 amino acids. In germline, CDR1 is MDHEN, CDR2 SYDVKM. CDR3 protein: CASSLQGTEAFF. For the CDR3, the DNA is TGTGCCAGCAGTTTACAGGGGACTGAAGCTTTCTTT. Using reference TRBV28 and TRBJ1-1 for the parts outside the CDR3, the full variable domain is DVKVTQSSRYLVKRTGEKVFLECVQDMDHENMFWYRQDPGLGLRLIYFSYDVKMKEKGDIPEGYSVSREKKERFSLILESASTNQTSMYLCASSLQGTEAFFGQGTRLTVV.

The J gene is TRBJ2-7, the V gene TRBV5-4; TRBD2 agrees at 10 bases. CDR1 SGHNT and CDR2 YYREEE come from the germline V gene (reference sequence). The CDR3 runs 18 residues. J was trimmed by 1 base and V by 4 bases; bases with no gene match: 14. CDR3 loop: CASSTLGSSGGRSYEQYF. The CDR3 bases are TGTGCCAGCAGCACACTCGGCTCTAGCGGGGGTCGATCCTACGAGCAGTACTTC.

CDR3 DNA: TGTGCCAGCAGCTCTGGGACTAGCACAGATACGCAGTATTTT. Translated, it gives CASSSGTSTDTQYF. The genes are TRBV5-4 and TRBJ2-3, with D possibly being TRBD2 (6 bases). Per germline, CDR1 SGHNT and CDR2 YYREEE (reference sequence). V was trimmed by 3 bases and J by 0 bases, leaving 8 bases between them. This CDR3 comprises 14 residues.

The chain joins TRBV7-9 to TRBJ2-2; D uncertain. The CDR3 sequence is 12 residues long. Germline V gene sequence: CDR1 SEHNR, CDR2 FQNEAQ (reference sequence). The V end lost 5 bases, the J end lost 5 bases, and 6 bases lay between the germline ends. In nucleotides, the CDR3 is TGTGCCAGCAGCCAACGTACCGGGGAGCTGTTTTTT. Encoded protein: CASSQRTGELFF.

The chain recombines TRBV27 with TRBJ1-5; TRBD1 is a possible D gene (6 bases). This CDR3 has 15 amino acids. Germline loops: CDR1 MNHEY, CDR2 SMNVEV (reference sequence). V lost 8 bases, J lost 4 bases, and 18 bases lay in between. The CDR3 region has the DNA TGTGCCAGCGGGGACATAGGACAGTTAAATCAGCCCCAGCATTTT. It codes for CASGDIGQLNQPQHF.

This clone is a singleton in its sample. CDR3 DNA: TGTGCCAGCAGTTACTCAGGGGGGCGGAATCAGCCCCAGCATTTT. This encodes CASSYSGGRNQPQHF. The J gene is TRBJ1-5, the V gene TRBV6-2 or TRBV6-3; D may be TRBD1 (6 bases). This CDR3 contains 15 residues. Germline V gene sequence: CDR1 MNHEY, CDR2 SVGEGT. V was cut by 0 bases and J by 4 bases, with 10 bases left in between.

A remark on this clone: Other nucleotide sequences in the sample specify the same CDR3. V and J are TRBV5-1 and TRBJ1-1; D perhaps matches TRBD1 (6 bases). The germline V gene encodes CDR1 SGHRS and CDR2 YFSETQ. CDR3 length equals 11 residues. Trimming removed 2 bases from V and 8 bases from J, with 7 bases in between. This CDR3 reads CASSLQGEAFF. The CDR3 nucleotides are TGCGCCAGCAGCTTACAGGGAGAAGCTTTCTTT.

The V and J genes are TRBV3-1 (or the pseudogene TRBV3-2) and TRBJ2-1; D may be TRBD2 (6 bases). The CDR3 loop spans 16 amino acids. The ends were cut back, 3 bases at V and 4 bases at J, with 16 bases in the middle. Germline loops: CDR1 LGHDT, CDR2 YNNKEL (reference sequence). The CDR3 loop is CASSQWDLRPYNEQFF. DNA for the CDR3: TGTGCCAGCAGCCAGTGGGACTTAAGACCGTACAATGAGCAGTTCTTC.

The chain carries TRBV6-2 or TRBV6-3 and TRBJ2-5; D possibly matches TRBD1 or TRBD2 (5 bases each). Per the germline V gene, CDR1 is MNHEY and CDR2 is SVGEGT. Trimming shortened V by 6 bases and J by 4 bases, and 15 bases separated the two germline ends. The CDR3 sequence is 14 residues long. DNA of the CDR3: TGTGCCAGCAGCTATACTACTAGGGGAGAGACCCAGTACTTC. Amino acid sequence: CASSYTTRGETQYF.

The chain recombines TRBV28 with TRBJ2-3; weak D call: TRBD2 (7 bases). CDR3 length: 16 amino acids. Germline lookup yields CDR1 MDHEN and CDR2 SYDVKM. Trimming took 2 bases from V and 1 from J, leaving 13 bases between them. The CDR3: CASSLGGRGRTDTQYF. In DNA, the CDR3 is TGTGCCAGCAGTTTAGGTGGGCGGGGGCGCACAGATACGCAGTATTTT.

CDR3 sequence: CASSRERGGRSWQYF. CDR3 sequence (DNA): TGTGCCAGCAGCCGAGAGCGGGGGGGCCGAAGCTGGCAGTATTTT. The rearrangement links TRBV3-1 (or the pseudogene TRBV3-2) to TRBJ2-3, with 10 bases lining up with TRBD2. Germline V lookup: CDR1 LGHDT, CDR2 YNNKEL (reference sequence). The CDR3 length is 15 residues. The V segment lost 4 bases and the J segment 11 bases; nucleotides outside the gene matches: 12.

This chain uses TRBV5-1 with TRBJ2-5; TRBD2 might be the D (5 bases). Trimming shortened V by 0 bases and J by 2 bases, and 8 bases separated the two germline ends. The CDR3 covers 14 residues. Germline-derived CDR1 and CDR2 are SGHRS and YFSETQ. The CDR3 coding sequence is TGCGCCAGCAGCTTGGGGGCGGGTCAAGAGACCCAGTACTTC. It is translated as CASSLGAGQETQYF.

The rearrangement links TRBV7-2 to TRBJ1-2; tentative D call: TRBD1 (6 bases). Between the trimmed V and J ends, which lost 5 bases and 7 bases, there was a span of 17 bases. Germline CDR1 reads SGHTA; CDR2 reads FQGNSA. The CDR3 consists of 14 residues. The CDR3 here is CASSPGESRGGYTF. The CDR3, as DNA: TGTGCCAGCAGCCCGGGGGAGAGCAGGGGTGGCTACACCTTC.

The chain carries TRBV6-5 and TRBJ1-1; D is perhaps TRBD1 (6 bases). CDR1 MNHEY and CDR2 SVGAGI come from the germline V gene. The CDR3 runs 13 residues. Trimming shortened V by 5 bases and J by 6 bases, and 13 bases separated the two germline ends. CDR3 sequence reads: CASSKNRVAEAFF. Written as DNA, the CDR3 is TGTGCCAGCAGTAAAAACAGGGTGGCTGAAGCTTTCTTT.

This chain connects TRBV4-1 to TRBJ1-5; D gene uncertain. CDR3 length equals 14 residues. Germline V gene sequence: CDR1 MGHRA, CDR2 YSYEKL. Trimming left V 0 bases short and J 2 bases short, with 5 bases between. The CDR3 region has the DNA TGCGCCAGCAGCCAAGATCACGGCAATCAGCCCCAGCATTTT. Translating it yields CASSQDHGNQPQHF.

The V call is TRBV9, the J call TRBJ1-3, with TRBD1 matching over 10 bases. This CDR3 contains 16 residues. Per germline, CDR1 SGDLS and CDR2 YYNGEE. The ends lost 6 bases at V and 3 bases at J; junction bases unmatched: 9. DNA of the CDR3: TGTGCCAGCACCGGGGACAGGGGAGTTTGTGGAAACACCATATATTTT. Its protein product is CASTGDRGVCGNTIYF.

The chain has TRBV30 and TRBJ1-2, with D possibly matching TRBD1 (5 bases). This CDR3 comprises 14 residues. V dropped 5 bases and J dropped 2 bases, with 15 bases sitting between them. Germline V gives CDR1 GTSNPN, CDR2 SVGIG (reference sequence). CDR3 region: CAWAGLRGNYGYTF. CDR3 sequence (DNA): TGTGCCTGGGCGGGGCTGCGGGGGAACTATGGCTACACCTTC.

CDR3: CASSPGRHTDTQYF. The CDR3 DNA follows: TGTGCCAGCAGCCCAGGCCGTCACACAGATACGCAGTATTTT. The chain couples TRBV7-2 to TRBJ2-3; D gene ambiguous. Germline CDR1 is SGHTA and CDR2 is FQGNSA. Trimming cost V 5 bases and J 2 bases, with 11 bases left between them. The CDR3 runs 14 residues.

The chain links TRBV25-1 to TRBJ2-5, with 8 positions matching TRBD2. V lost 2 bases and J lost 5; bases outside the gene matches: 10. The CDR3 contains 16 residues. CDR1 is MGHDK, CDR2 SYGVNS, per germline. CDR3 amino acids: CASSETGGANSETQYF. CDR3 sequence (DNA): TGTGCCAGCAGTGAAACGGGGGGGGCGAATTCGGAGACCCAGTACTTC.

This clone showed up just once. The chain carries TRBV19 and TRBJ2-7; 7 bases map to TRBD1. CDR1 LNHDA and CDR2 SQIVND come from the germline V gene (reference sequence). The length of the CDR3 is 12 residues. V shed 9 bases and J 4 bases; nucleotides not matched to a gene: 6. CDR3 coding DNA: TGTGCCAGCCGGACAGGTCGGTACGAGCAGTACTTC. Protein: CASRTGRYEQYF. Drawing the rest from reference TRBV19 and TRBJ2-7, the complete variable domain is DGGITQSPKYLFRKEGQNVTLSCEQNLNHDAMYWYRQDPGQGLRLIYYSQIVNDFQKGDIAEGYSVSREKKESFPLTVTSAQKNPTAFYLCASRTGRYEQYFGPGTRLTVT.

This clone was seen a single time. The chain combines TRBV20-1 with TRBJ2-2, with D perhaps TRBD2 (5 bases). The CDR3 is 14 amino acids. V gave up 3 bases and J gave up 3 bases, with 11 bases separating them. Germline loops: CDR1 DFQATT, CDR2 SNEGSKA (reference sequence). The DNA for the CDR3 is TGCAGTGCTAGTCCGGGGTTGGACACCGGGGAGCTGTTTTTT. Its protein is CSASPGLDTGELFF.

J is TRBJ2-2 and V is TRBV10-3, with 12 bases lining up with TRBD2. This CDR3 region has 17 residues. The trim removed 11 bases at V and 0 bases at J, leaving 10 bases unmatched. From germline, CDR1 is ENHRY and CDR2 SYGVKD. The CDR3 coding sequence is TGTGCCCCGCGGACTAGCGGGGTAGAAGCGAACACCGGGGAGCTGTTTTTT. It codes for CAPRTSGVEANTGELFF.

V usage is TRBV6-5 and J usage is TRBJ2-7; the D gene is possibly TRBD2 (6 bases). Germline V lookup: CDR1 MNHEY, CDR2 SVGAGI. Trimming took off 0 bases at V and 3 bases at J, with 12 bases between the two ends. The CDR3 loop spans 15 amino acids. The CDR3 sequence: CASSYSVEGGYEQYF. CDR3 sequence (DNA): TGTGCCAGCAGTTACTCCGTGGAGGGAGGCTACGAGCAGTACTTC.

The gene calls are TRBV5-4 and TRBJ2-5; D call uncertain. Germline V lookup: CDR1 SGHNT, CDR2 YYREEE (reference sequence). Trimming removed 0 bases at V and 5 bases at J, with 8 bases between. The CDR3 has 13 residues. CDR3 region: CASSLDLWETQYF. DNA for the CDR3: TGTGCCAGCAGCTTGGATCTGTGGGAGACCCAGTACTTC.

With respect to this clone: One junction end does not reproduce the germline sequence, and a read error may be involved. The rearrangement links TRBV12-3 or TRBV12-4 to TRBJ2-1, with D perhaps matching TRBD2 (5 bases). The CDR3 covers 13 residues. This CDR3 reads CASNLTPAAEQFF. The CDR3 DNA reads as TGTGCCAGCAATTTAACCCCAGCGGCTGAGCAGTTCTTC.

The chain employs TRBV6-5 and TRBJ2-1; D is ambiguous. The germline gives CDR1 MNHEY, CDR2 SVGAGI. The CDR3 runs to 14 residues. V was pared by 7 bases and J by 0 bases, with 10 bases between. The chain's CDR3 is CASTAQSSYNEQFF. The DNA for the CDR3 is TGTGCCAGCACCGCCCAGAGCTCCTACAATGAGCAGTTCTTC.